One T cell receptor beta chain is described in this entry. This sample also contains other DNA sequences that code for the same CDR3. This entry comes from a study of blood T cell repertoires in COVID-19. CDR1 is SGHRS and CDR2 is YFSETQ in the germline V gene. The CDR3 is made up of 14 amino acids. V lost 0 bases to trimming and J lost 4 bases, with 8 bases between them. In the authors' methods: Researchers report that nucleated cell counts were estimated from reference gene primer amplification. Only in-frame clones appear in the TCRdb table, and some are missing; sequencing was by immunoSEQ multiplex PCR. Clonal size and the V and J genes are those of that table, whereas D and trimming came from the DNA. The sample records more than 250,000 clones, 70% to 90% being singletons. Participant age was about 18 to 100 years, and participants resided in fewer than 25 US areas. Clinical history reported by participants formed the basis on which cohorts were assigned.

Sequences were obtained from PBMCs or T cells enriched from blood (not recorded which). The TCR sequence derives from a woman in her 30s who had recovered from COVID-19. This rearrangement joins TRBV5-1 to TRBJ1-5; tentative D call: TRBD1 (5 bases). CDR3 region: CASSLEPGNQPQHF. The CDR3 DNA is TGCGCCAGCAGCTTGGAGCCAGGGAATCAGCCCCAGCATTTT.